This TCR beta chain was identified during a study of post-analysis software for immune sequencing data. Findings and caveats of the study: Among five TRBV segments more frequent in patients than controls were TRBV5-6, TRBV5-1 and TRBV20-1. Normalized Chao1 diversity was significantly lower in multiple sclerosis patients than in controls.

The library was made from cDNA and included unique molecular identifiers. TCRdb fed the PCR reads into MiXCR, producing one record per CDR3 protein. The profile covers about 810,000 distinct CDR3 sequences, with under 70% appearing a single time and approximately 4.5% taken by the ten largest. This CDR3 contains 13 residues. The V and J ends lost 11 bases and 0 bases respectively, with 13 bases between them. CDR1 and CDR2 (germline): MNHEY, SVGAGI. This clonotype was detected a few times. The antigen remains undetermined. The chain has TRBV6-5 and TRBJ2-5; possibly TRBD1 for D (6 bases). Sequencing input: blood. This receptor was obtained from a girl aged 10-17 years with multiple sclerosis. DNA of the CDR3: TGTGCCGTCCGTCGGGACAACCAAGAGACCCAGTACTTC. Translating it yields CAVRRDNQETQYF.